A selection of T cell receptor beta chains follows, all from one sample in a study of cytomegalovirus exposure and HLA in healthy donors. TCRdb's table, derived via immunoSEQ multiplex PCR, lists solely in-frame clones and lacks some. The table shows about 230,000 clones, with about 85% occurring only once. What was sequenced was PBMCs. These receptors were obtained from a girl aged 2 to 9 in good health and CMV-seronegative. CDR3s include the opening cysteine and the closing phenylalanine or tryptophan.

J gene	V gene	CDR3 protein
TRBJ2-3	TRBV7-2	CASSFRISTDTQYF
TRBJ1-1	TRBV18	CASSPGRDTEAFF
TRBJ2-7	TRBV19	CASSTGGLPREEQYF
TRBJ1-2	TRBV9	CASSVARGGDYGYTF
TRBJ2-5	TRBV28	CASSLGGGKETQYF
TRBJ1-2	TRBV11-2	CASSRTGDGYTF
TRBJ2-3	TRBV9	CASSVVQGLAATDTQYF
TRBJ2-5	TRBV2	CASGESQETQYF
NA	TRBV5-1	CASSITSGGAHEQYF
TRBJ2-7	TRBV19	CASRSPTYEQYF
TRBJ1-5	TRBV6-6	CASTHHLTGSNQPQHF
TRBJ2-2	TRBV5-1	CASSLEVGANTGELFF
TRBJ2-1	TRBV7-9	CASSSTGLAGGIDEQFF
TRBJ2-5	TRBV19	CASSIGLAGETQYF
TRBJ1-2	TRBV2	CASNTGQSYGYTF
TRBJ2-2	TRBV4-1	CASSQDRAVSAGELFF
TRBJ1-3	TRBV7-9	CASSPPGQASGNTIYF
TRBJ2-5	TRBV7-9	CSSSFKGAFTQETQYF
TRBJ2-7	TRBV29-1	CSVAAEGSYEQYF
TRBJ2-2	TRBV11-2	CASSTGLQMTGELFF
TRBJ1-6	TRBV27	CASSPLNNSPLHF
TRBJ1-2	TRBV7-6	CASSQNRGTTGGYTF
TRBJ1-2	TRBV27	CASKGGGGRGYGYTF
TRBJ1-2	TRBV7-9	CASSPNWRQGPVGYTF
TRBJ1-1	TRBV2	CASSVGTEAFF
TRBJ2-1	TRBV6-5	CASSTTNSPQFF
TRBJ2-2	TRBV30	CAWSGSGNTGELFF
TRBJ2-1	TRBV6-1	CASRRSGSTYNEQFF
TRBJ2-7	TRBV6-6	CASTRDRGGEQYF
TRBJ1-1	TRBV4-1	CASSQPRTGNTEAFF
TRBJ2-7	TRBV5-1	CASRRTGGNEQYF
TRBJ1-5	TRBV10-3	CAISEGVDQPQHF
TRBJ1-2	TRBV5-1	CASSLRGDGYTF
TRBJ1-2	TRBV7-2	CASSPRGGAGYTF
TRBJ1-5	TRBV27	CASSLNQGHNQPQHF
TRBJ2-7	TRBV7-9	CASSPREPYEQYF
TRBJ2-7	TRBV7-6	CASSPGGVYEQYF
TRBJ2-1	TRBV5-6	CASSVGTSGINEQFF
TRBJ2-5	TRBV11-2	CASRNNQGKQTQYF
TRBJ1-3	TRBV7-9	CASSLGQGGNTIYF
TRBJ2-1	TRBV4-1	CASRVGSSYNEQFF
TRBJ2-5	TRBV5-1	CASTPYGGPSFWQETQYF